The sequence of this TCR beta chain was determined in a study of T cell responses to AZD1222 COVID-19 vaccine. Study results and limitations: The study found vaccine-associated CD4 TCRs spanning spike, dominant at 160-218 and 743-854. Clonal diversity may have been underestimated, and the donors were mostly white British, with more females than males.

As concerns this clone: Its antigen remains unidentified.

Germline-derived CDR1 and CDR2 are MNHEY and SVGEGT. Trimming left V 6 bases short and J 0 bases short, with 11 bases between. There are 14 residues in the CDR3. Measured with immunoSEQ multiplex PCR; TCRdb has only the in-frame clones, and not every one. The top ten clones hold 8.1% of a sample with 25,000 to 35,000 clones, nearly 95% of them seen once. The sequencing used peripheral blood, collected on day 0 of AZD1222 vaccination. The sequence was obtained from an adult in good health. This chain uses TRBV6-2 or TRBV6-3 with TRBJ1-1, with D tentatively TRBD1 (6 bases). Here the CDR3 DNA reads TGTGCCAGCAGCTTACAGGGTATGAACACTGAAGCTTTCTTT. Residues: CASSLQGMNTEAFF.